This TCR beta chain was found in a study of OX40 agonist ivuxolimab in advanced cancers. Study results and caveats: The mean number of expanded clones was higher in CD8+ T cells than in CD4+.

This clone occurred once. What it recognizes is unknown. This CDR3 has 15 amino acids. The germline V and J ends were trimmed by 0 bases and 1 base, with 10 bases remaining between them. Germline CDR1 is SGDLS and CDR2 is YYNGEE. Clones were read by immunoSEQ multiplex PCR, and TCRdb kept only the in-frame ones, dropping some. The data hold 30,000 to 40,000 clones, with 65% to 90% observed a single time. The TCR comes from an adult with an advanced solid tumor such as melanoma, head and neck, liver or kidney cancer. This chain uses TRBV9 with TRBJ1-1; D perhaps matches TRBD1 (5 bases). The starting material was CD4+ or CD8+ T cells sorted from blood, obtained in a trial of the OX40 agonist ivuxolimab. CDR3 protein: CASSVGGQGNTEAFF. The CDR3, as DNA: TGTGCCAGCAGCGTAGGAGGGCAGGGGAACACTGAAGCTTTCTTT.